A selection of T cell receptor beta chains follows, all from one sample in a study of T cell responses to AZD1222 COVID-19 vaccine. Generated by immunoSEQ multiplex PCR, the TCRdb table keeps only in-frame clones and is missing some. The sample shows 95,000 or so clones, roughly 90% of them seen only once. Specimen: peripheral blood, collected 28 days after the second AZD1222 dose. The receptors were gathered from an adult who received the AZD1222 COVID-19 vaccine. The CDR3 runs from the conserved cysteine through the conserved F or W. The order of the fields is J gene, D gene, V gene, clone size, CDR3 DNA, CDR3 protein. The D gene is left open where the match is weak. Not every row has a clone size; where given, it reads once, few, many or a size class.

TRBJ2-7 . TRBV6-2/TRBV6-3 . TGTGCCAGCAGTTATTCGAGTCGAGGGCATCGAAACTACGAGCAGTACTTC CASSYSSRGHRNYEQYF
TRBJ2-6 . TRBV5-4 once TGTGCCAGCAGCCCAACCCAGGCCGCGGCCAACGTCCTGACTTTC CASSPTQAAANVLTF
TRBJ2-7 . TRBV7-2 . TGTGCCAGCAGCGAAGGGGTGGGGCCTGTCTACGAGCAGTACTTC CASSEGVGPVYEQYF
TRBJ2-7 TRBD1 TRBV6-5 . TGTGCCAGCAGTTACTCGTCAGGGGGCGCTTACGAGCAGTACTTC CASSYSSGGAYEQYF
TRBJ1-2 TRBD1 TRBV7-2 once TGTGCCAGCAGCTCGGACAGGGCTTCTGGCTACACCTTC CASSSDRASGYTF
TRBJ2-3 TRBD2 TRBV5-5 . TGTGCCAGCAGCTTGGAACTAGCGGGAATGACAGATACGCAGTATTTT CASSLELAGMTDTQYF
TRBJ2-2 . TRBV7-8 . TGTGCCAGCAGCCCGGGGGTGGAGCTGTTTTTT CASSPGVELFF
TRBJ1-6 . TRBV6-1 . TGTGCCAGCAGTGAAGGTATCTCGGACACAACCCTTTATAATTCACCCCTCCACTTT CASSEGISDTTLYNSPLHF
TRBJ1-5 . TRBV30 . TGTGCCTGGAGTGGGGGAGATAATCAGCCCCAGCATTTT CAWSGGDNQPQHF
TRBJ2-1 . TRBV7-2 once TGTGCCAGCAGCTCAGACGGGGGAGGATACAATGAGCAGTTCTTC CASSSDGGGYNEQFF
TRBJ2-2 . TRBV5-4 . TGTGCCAGCAGCCTTAGTGCCCGGGAGCTGTTTTTT CASSLSARELFF
TRBJ2-7 . TRBV20-1 . TGCAGTGCTAGCTGGGGACCTCAGCAGTACTTC CSASWGPQQYF
TRBJ2-3 . TRBV2 . TGTGCCAGCAGTGAGGGGATTCTCACAGATACGCAGTATTTT CASSEGILTDTQYF
TRBJ2-7 . TRBV7-2 . TGTGCCAGCAGCCCGCTCGGGTCAAGGGTAGTGGCGCGGGAGCAGTACTTC CASSPLGSRVVAREQYF
TRBJ1-2 TRBD1 TRBV5-1 . TGCGCCAGCAGCAGACGGACAGGGGACTATGGCTACACCTTC CASSRRTGDYGYTF
TRBJ1-5 TRBD1 TRBV6-5 . TGTGCCAGTTTTTCCGACAGGGACGCCCAGCCCCAGCATTTT CASFSDRDAQPQHF
TRBJ2-7 TRBD2 TRBV4-2 . TGTGCCAGCAGCCATAGCGGGACTAGCGGTACCTACGAGCAGTACTTC CASSHSGTSGTYEQYF
TRBJ1-1 . TRBV29-1 . TGCAGCGTTGTAGTGGGCCGGGTGAACACTGAAGCTTTCTTT CSVVVGRVNTEAFF
TRBJ2-1 TRBD2 TRBV7-9 . TGTGCCAGCAGGGGGGTTAGCGGGAGGCGAAGCTCCTACAATGAGCAGTTCTTC CASRGVSGRRSSYNEQFF
TRBJ2-7 . TRBV11-2 . TGTGCCAGCAGCTTAGGGCACGGCCAGTACGAGCAGTACTTC CASSLGHGQYEQYF
TRBJ2-2 . TRBV25-1 . TGTGCCAGCAGTGACAGGGACACCGGGGAGCTGTTTTTT CASSDRDTGELFF
TRBJ2-7 . TRBV5-4 . TGTGCCAGCAGCTTGGCCAGAAACCCCCACGAGCAGTACTTC CASSLARNPHEQYF
TRBJ2-7 TRBD1 TRBV18 . TGTGCCAGCTCACTCGGGACAGGAGTCGCCTACGAGCAGTACTTC CASSLGTGVAYEQYF
TRBJ1-5 TRBD1 TRBV24-1 . TGTGCCACCAGTGCCCGGACAGGACTGGGTCCCCAGCATTTT CATSARTGLGPQHF
TRBJ2-7 . TRBV29-1 few TGCAGCGTTAATGAGTCCTACGAGCAGTACTTC CSVNESYEQYF
TRBJ1-1 . TRBV5-1 few TGCGCCAGCAGCGAGGACATCTCCATGAACACTGAAGCTTTCTTT CASSEDISMNTEAFF
TRBJ2-1 TRBD1 TRBV15 . TGTGCCACCAGGGGGGGGACAGGGGGCCGGATCTACAATGAGCAGTTCTTC CATRGGTGGRIYNEQFF
TRBJ1-6 . TRBV5-1 . TGCGCCAGCAGCCCGGACATGACCTCGCCCCTCCACTTT CASSPDMTSPLHF
TRBJ1-1 TRBD1 TRBV18 . TGTGCCAGCTCACCTTCCGGACAGGGCTGGACTGAAGCTTTCTTT CASSPSGQGWTEAFF
TRBJ1-4 TRBD1 TRBV18 once TGTGCCAGCTCACCTCCCGGGACAGCTAATGAAAAACTGTTTTTT CASSPPGTANEKLFF
TRBJ2-7 TRBD1 TRBV29-1 . TGCAGCGCAATATCCGGGACAGGGGGCTACGAGCAGTACTTC CSAISGTGGYEQYF
TRBJ1-1 . TRBV27 . TGTGCCAGCATGGAGGGGCTTTTCGGAGACACTGAAGCTTTCTTT CASMEGLFGDTEAFF
TRBJ1-3 . TRBV5-1 . TGCGCCAGCAGCTTGGCAAGCTCTGGAAACACCATATATTTT CASSLASSGNTIYF
TRBJ2-3 . TRBV5-1 few TGCGCCAGCAGCTGGCAGGGGATCACAGATACGCAGTATTTT CASSWQGITDTQYF
TRBJ2-3 . TRBV7-2 . TGTGCCAGCAGCTCGAACGGGGTCACAGATACGCAGTATTTT CASSSNGVTDTQYF
TRBJ1-6 . TRBV27 . TGTGCCAGCAGTTTATCCACAGTAGGTTCCCTGAATTCACCCCTCCACTTT CASSLSTVGSLNSPLHF
TRBJ2-1 . TRBV29-1 few TGCAGCGTTGGGATAGCCCCCTACAATGAGCAGTTCTTC CSVGIAPYNEQFF
TRBJ1-3 . TRBV28 . TGTGCCAGCAGTTTAAAGGGAAACACCATATATTTT CASSLKGNTIYF